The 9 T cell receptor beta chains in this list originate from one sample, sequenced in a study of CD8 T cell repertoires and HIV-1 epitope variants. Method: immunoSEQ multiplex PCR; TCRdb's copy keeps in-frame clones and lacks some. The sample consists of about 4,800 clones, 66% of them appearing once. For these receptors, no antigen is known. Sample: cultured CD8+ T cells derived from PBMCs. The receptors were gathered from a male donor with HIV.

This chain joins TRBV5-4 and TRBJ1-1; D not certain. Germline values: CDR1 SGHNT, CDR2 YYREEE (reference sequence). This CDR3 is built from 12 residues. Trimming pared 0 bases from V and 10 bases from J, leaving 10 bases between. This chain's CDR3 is CASSLGGGRAFF. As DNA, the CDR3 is TGTGCCAGCAGCTTGGGTGGAGGTAGAGCTTTCTTT.

The CDR3 region has the DNA TGTGCCAGCAGCTTAGTTGGGTCTAGCTCCTACGAGCAGTACTTC. It is translated as CASSLVGSSSYEQYF. V is TRBV7-9 and J is TRBJ2-7; D is undetermined. From germline, CDR1 is SEHNR and CDR2 FQNEAQ (reference sequence). V dropped 1 base and J dropped 0 bases, with 10 bases sitting between them. The CDR3 has 15 residues.

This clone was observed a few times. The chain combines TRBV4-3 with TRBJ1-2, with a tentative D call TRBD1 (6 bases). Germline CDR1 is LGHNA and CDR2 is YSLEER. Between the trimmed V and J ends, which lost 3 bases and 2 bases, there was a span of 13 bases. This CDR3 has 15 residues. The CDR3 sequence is CASSQSRGLNYGYTF. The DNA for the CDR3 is TGCGCCAGCAGCCAGTCGCGGGGGCTGAACTATGGCTACACCTTC.

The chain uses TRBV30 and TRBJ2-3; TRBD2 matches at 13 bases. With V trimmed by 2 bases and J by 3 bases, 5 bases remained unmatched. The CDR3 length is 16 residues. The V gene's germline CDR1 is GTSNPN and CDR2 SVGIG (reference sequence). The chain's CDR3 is CAWSIGLAGATDTQYF. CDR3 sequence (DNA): TGTGCCTGGAGTATCGGACTAGCGGGGGCTACAGATACGCAGTATTTT. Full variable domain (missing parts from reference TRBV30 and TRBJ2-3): SQTIHQWPATLVQPVGSPLSLECTVEGTSNPNLYWYRQAAGRGLQLLFYSVGIGQISSEVPQNLSASRPQDRQFILSSKKLLLSDSGFYLCAWSIGLAGATDTQYFGPGTRLTVL.

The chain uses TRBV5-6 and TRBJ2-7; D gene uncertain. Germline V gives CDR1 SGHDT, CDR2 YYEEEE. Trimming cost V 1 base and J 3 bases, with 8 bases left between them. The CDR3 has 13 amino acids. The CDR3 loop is CASSLQLVYEQYF. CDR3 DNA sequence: TGTGCCAGCAGCTTGCAGCTAGTCTACGAGCAGTACTTC.

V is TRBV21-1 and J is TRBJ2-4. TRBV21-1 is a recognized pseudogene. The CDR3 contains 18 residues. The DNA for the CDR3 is TGTGCCAGCAGCAAATCCCTTCAGGAGTCCGTTGCCAAAAACATTCAGTACTTC. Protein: CASSKSLQESVAKNIQYF.

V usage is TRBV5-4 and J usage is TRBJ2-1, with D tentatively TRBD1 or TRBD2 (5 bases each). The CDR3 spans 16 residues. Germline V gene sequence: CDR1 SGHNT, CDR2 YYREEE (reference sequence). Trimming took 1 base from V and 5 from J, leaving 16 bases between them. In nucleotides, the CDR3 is TGTGCCAGCAGCTTGATCTCGAGGGACCCTAACAATGAGCAGTTCTTC. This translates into CASSLISRDPNNEQFF.

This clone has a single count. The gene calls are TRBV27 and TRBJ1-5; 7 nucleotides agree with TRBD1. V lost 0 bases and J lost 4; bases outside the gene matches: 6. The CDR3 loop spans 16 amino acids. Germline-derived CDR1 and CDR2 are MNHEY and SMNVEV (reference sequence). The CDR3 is CASSLSSTGVNQPQHF. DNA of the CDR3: TGTGCCAGCAGTTTATCGAGTACAGGGGTTAATCAGCCCCAGCATTTT.

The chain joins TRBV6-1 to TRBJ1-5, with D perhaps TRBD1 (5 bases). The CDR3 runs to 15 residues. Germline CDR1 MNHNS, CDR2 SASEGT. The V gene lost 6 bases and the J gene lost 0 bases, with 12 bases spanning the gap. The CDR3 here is CASRQDLYSNQPQHF. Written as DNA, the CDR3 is TGTGCCAGCAGACAGGACTTATATAGCAATCAGCCCCAGCATTTT.